This T cell receptor beta chain was profiled in a study of graft-versus-host responses after intestinal transplantation. Whole-study context: Isolated intestinal, liver-intestinal, or multivisceral transplants were what recipients had. After anti-thymocyte globulin induction, recipients took tacrolimus and steroids for roughly three years.

Graft specimens yielded both intraepithelial and lamina propria lymphocytes. A word on this clone: Its antigen is as yet unknown.

CDR3 size: 15 residues. V dropped 5 bases and J dropped 0 bases, with 12 bases sitting between them. Germline V lookup: CDR1 SGHRS, CDR2 YFSETQ. Study outcomes and limitations: Some patients had graft-donor T cell macrochimerism, and their allografts showed high graft-versus-host to host-versus-graft clonal ratios. Analysis identified GvH clones in recipient marrow, with some appearing first in ileum or blood.

Repertoires were generated with immunoSEQ multiplex PCR, while TCRdb's copy carries only in-frame clones and drops some. The table has approximately 15,000 clones, around 77% seen once; the top ten hold about 3.9%. The starting material was ileum tissue, obtained approximately 26 days after intestinal transplant. The sequence was obtained from a human patient who received an intestinal transplant, so some T cells may come from the graft donor. The rearrangement links TRBV5-1 to TRBJ2-1; D possibly corresponds to TRBD2 (6 bases). The CDR3 coding sequence is TGCGCCAGCAGGGAGCTAGCGAGCTCCTACAATGAGCAGTTCTTC. This codes for CASRELASSYNEQFF. The full variable domain, in which reference TRBV5-1 and TRBJ2-1 provide the parts outside the CDR3, is KAGVTQTPRYLIKTRGQQVTLSCSPISGHRSVSWYQQTPGQGLQFLFEYFSETQRNKGNFPGRFSGRQFSNSRSEMNVSTLELGDSALYLCASRELASSYNEQFFGPGTRLTVL.